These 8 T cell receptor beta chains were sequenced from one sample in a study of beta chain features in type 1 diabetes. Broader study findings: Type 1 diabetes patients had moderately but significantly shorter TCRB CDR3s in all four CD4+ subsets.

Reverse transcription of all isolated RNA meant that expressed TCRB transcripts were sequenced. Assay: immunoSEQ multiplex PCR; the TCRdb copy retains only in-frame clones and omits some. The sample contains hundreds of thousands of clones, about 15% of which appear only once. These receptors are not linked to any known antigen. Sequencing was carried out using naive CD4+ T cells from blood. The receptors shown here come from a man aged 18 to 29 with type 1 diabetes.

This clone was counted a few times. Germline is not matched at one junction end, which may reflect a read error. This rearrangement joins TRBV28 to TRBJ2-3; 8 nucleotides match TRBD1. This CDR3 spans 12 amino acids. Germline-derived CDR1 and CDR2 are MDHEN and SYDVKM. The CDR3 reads CASSSRTGPLGF. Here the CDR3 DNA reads TGTGCCAGCAGTTCCCGGACAGGGCCTTTGGGCTTT.

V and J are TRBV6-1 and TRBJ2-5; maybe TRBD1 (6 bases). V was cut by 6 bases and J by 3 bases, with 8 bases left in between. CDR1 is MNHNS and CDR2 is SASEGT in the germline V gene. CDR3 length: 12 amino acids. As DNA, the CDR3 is TGTGCCAGCAGACAGGGAAAAGAGACCCAGTACTTC. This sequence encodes CASRQGKETQYF.

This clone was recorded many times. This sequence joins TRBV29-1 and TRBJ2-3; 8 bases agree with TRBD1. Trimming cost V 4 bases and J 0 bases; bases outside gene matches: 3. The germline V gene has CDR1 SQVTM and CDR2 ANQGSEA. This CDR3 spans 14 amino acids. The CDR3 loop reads CSVAGTGSTDTQYF. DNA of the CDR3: TGCAGCGTTGCTGGGACAGGTAGCACAGATACGCAGTATTTT.

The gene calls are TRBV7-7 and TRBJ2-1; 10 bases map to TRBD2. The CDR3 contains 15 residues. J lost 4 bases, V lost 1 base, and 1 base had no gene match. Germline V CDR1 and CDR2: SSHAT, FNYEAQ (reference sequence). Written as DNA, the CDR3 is TGTGCCAGCAGCTTAGAAGCGGGGGGGTACAATGAGCAGTTCTTC. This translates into CASSLEAGGYNEQFF.

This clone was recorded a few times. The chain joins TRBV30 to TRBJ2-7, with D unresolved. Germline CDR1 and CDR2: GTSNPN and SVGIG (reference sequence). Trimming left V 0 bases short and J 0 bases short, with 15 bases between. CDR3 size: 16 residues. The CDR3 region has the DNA TGTGCCTGGAGTGTTTGGGCTGGAATCAGCTCCTACGAGCAGTACTTC. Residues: CAWSVWAGISSYEQYF.

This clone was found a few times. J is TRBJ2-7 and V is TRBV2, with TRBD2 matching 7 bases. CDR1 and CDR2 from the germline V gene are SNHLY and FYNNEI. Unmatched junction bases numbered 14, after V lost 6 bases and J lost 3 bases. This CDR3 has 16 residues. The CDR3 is CASRLTRSGTGYEQYF. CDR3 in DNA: TGTGCCAGCAGGTTAACCCGAAGCGGGACCGGCTACGAGCAGTACTTC.

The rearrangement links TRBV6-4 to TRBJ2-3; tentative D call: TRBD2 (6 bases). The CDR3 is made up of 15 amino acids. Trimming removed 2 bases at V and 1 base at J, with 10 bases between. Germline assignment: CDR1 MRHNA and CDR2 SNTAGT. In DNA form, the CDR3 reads TGTGCCAGCAGTGACCGGACGGGAGGCACAGATACGCAGTATTTT. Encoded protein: CASSDRTGGTDTQYF.

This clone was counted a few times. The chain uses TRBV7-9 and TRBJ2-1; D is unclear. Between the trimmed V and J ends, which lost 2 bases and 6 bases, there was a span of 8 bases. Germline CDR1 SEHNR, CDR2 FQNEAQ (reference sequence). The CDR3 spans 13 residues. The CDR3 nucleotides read TGTGCCAGCAGCTTACTAGTTAGCAATGAGCAGTTCTTC. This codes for CASSLLVSNEQFF.